This is a list of T cell receptor beta chains from one sample in a study of CD8 T cells in ankylosing spondylitis. TCRdb itself ran the 5' RACE reads through MiXCR, one entry per CDR3 protein. The sample lists fewer than 250,000 distinct CDR3 sequences, more than 9% occurring once. Sequenced: blood, either unsorted or a sorted T cell fraction (not recorded which). All receptors come from a male donor with ankylosing spondylitis or in good health (not recorded which). Each CDR3 is given with its conserved first and last residue. The D gene is left open where the match is weak. Where a row states a size, it is once, few, many or the class of an expanded clone; other rows omit it.

cdr3_length	d_call	v_call	clone_size	j_call	cdr3_nt	cdr3_aa
12	.	TRBV7-2	many	TRBJ2-1	TGTGCCAGCAGCTTAGTTCTTGTTGAGCAGTTCTTC	CASSLVLVEQFF
14	.	TRBV12-3/TRBV12-4	many	TRBJ2-5	TGTGCCAGCAGTCCAGGGACTGGCAAAGAGACCCAGTACTTC	CASSPGTGKETQYF
13	.	TRBV5-1	many	TRBJ1-2	TGCGCCAGCAGCTCGACAGCCCCTGGGGGCTACACCTTC	CASSSTAPGGYTF
17	.	TRBV20-1	many	TRBJ1-1	TGCAGTGCTAGAGAGCCCTCGGGTGGCCGGATGAACACTGAAGCTTTCTTT	CSAREPSGGRMNTEAFF
13	.	TRBV12-3/TRBV12-4	.	TRBJ2-7	TGTGCCAGCAGCCTGATGGAGGGAGGCGAGCAGTACTTC	CASSLMEGGEQYF
15	TRBD1	TRBV12-3/TRBV12-4	many	TRBJ2-2	TGTGCCAGCAGTTCAGGACAGGGTTACACCGGGGAGCTGTTTTTT	CASSSGQGYTGELFF
13	.	TRBV5-1	many	TRBJ2-2	TGCGCCAGCAGCTTCGACAGTACCGGGGAGCTGTTTTTT	CASSFDSTGELFF
17	TRBD2	TRBV28	.	TRBJ2-2	TGTGCCAGCAGTCCGGCAGTAGCGGGGGTCGACACCGGGGAGCTGTTTTTT	CASSPAVAGVDTGELFF
15	.	TRBV5-1	many	TRBJ2-2	TGCGCCAGCAGCTTGGAGACCCCGAACACCGGGGAGCTGTTTTTT	CASSLETPNTGELFF
14	.	TRBV5-1	many	TRBJ1-2	TGCGCCAGCAGCCCCGGGAGGGGTTTCGATCTGCGAACCTTC	CASSPGRGFDLRTF
14	.	TRBV30	.	TRBJ2-7	TGTGCCTGGAGTGTAGGGGGGATAACGTTCGAGCAGTACTTC	CAWSVGGITFEQYF
15	.	TRBV10-3	many	TRBJ1-2	TGTGCCACCCTGAAGGACAGCAATTCTAACTATGGCTACACCTTC	CATLKDSNSNYGYTF
15	TRBD2	TRBV7-9	.	TRBJ2-1	TGTGCCAGCAGCCAAGCGGGAGGGTGGGAGAATGAGCAGTTCTTC	CASSQAGGWENEQFF
13	.	TRBV20-1	many	TRBJ2-1	TGCAGTGCTAGAGATCAGGCCGGAGGCGAGCAGTTCTTC	CSARDQAGGEQFF
12	.	TRBV4-1	.	TRBJ2-7	TGCGTCAGCAGCCAAGATGGCTACGAGCAGTACTTC	CVSSQDGYEQYF
15	.	TRBV20-1	many	TRBJ1-4	TGCAGTGCTAGCATTGGCACCGCAACTAATGAAAAACTGTTTTTT	CSASIGTATNEKLFF
15	TRBD2	TRBV11-2	many	TRBJ2-3	TGTGCCAGCAGCTTAGGAGGTCTAGCGGAAGATACGCAGTATTTT	CASSLGGLAEDTQYF
12	.	TRBV20-1	many	TRBJ2-5	TGCAGTGTCGGAGTCCGGTCCGAGACCCAGTACTTC	CSVGVRSETQYF
12	.	TRBV3-1	many	TRBJ2-1	TGTGCCAGCAGCCTCCGAACACTTTCCCAGTTCTTC	CASSLRTLSQFF
14	TRBD1	TRBV2	many	TRBJ1-2	TGTGCCAGCAGTTTTCGACAGGGGGTGAGCGGCTACACCTTC	CASSFRQGVSGYTF
15	.	TRBV5-1	many	TRBJ2-7	TGCGCCAGCAGCTTGGTAACCGCCAGCTCCTACGAGCAGTACTTC	CASSLVTASSYEQYF
15	.	TRBV12-3/TRBV12-4	many	TRBJ2-3	TGTGCCAGCAGTTTAGCTGGGATGGGCACAGATACGCAGTATTTT	CASSLAGMGTDTQYF
12	.	TRBV3-1	.	TRBJ2-7	TGTGCCCGCAGCCAAGGTGTCTACGAGCAGTACTTC	CARSQGVYEQYF